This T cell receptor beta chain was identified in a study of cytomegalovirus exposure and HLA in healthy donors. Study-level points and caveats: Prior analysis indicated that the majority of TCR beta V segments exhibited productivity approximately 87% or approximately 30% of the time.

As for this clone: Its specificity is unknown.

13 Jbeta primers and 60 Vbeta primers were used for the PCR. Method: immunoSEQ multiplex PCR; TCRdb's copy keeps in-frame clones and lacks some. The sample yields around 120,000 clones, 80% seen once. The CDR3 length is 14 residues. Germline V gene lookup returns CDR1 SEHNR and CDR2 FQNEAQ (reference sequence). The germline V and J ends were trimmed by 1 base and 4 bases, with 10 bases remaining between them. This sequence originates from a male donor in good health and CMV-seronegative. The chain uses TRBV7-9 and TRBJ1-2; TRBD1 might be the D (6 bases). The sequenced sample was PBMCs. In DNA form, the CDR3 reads TGTGCCAGCAGCTTAGGACAGGCTGCCTATGGCTACACCTTC. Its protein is CASSLGQAAYGYTF.